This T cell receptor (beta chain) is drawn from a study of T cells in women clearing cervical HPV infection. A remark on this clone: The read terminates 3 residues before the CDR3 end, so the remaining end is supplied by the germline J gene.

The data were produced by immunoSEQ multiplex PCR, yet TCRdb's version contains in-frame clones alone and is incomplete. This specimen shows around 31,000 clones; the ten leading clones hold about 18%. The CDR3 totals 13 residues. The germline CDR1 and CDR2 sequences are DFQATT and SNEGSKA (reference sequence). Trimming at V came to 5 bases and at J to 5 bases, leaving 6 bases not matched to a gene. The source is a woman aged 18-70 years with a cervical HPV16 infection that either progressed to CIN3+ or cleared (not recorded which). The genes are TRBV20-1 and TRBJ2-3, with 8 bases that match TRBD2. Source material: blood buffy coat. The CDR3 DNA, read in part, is TGCAGTGCTCCAGCGGGAGTGGAAGATACG. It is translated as CSAPAGVEDT. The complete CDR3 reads CSAPAGVEDTQYF.